A single sample gave rise to the 29 T cell receptor beta chains below, sequenced in a study of Graves' ophthalmopathy and Graves' hyperthyroidism. The authors amplified TCR beta CDR3 regions, and they did so from RNA transcripts for repertoire sequencing. HTBI primers were employed in first-round RT-PCR, then a second-round multiplex PCR followed. TCRdb itself ran the multiplex PCR reads through MiXCR, one entry per CDR3 protein. The sample has roughly 400,000 distinct CDR3 sequences, 15% seen once; the top ten hold approximately 7%. Source material: peripheral blood. These receptors were collected from a woman younger than 30 with stable Graves' hyperthyroidism.

The chain uses TRBV29-1 and TRBJ2-2; 9 nucleotides align to TRBD2. Germline trimming cut 4 bases from V and 4 bases from J; bases unmatched to any gene: 7. This CDR3 is 15 amino acids long. Germline CDR1 SQVTM, CDR2 ANQGSEA. The chain's CDR3 is CSVVYPSGATGELFF. The CDR3, as DNA: TGCAGCGTTGTATACCCTAGCGGGGCCACCGGGGAGCTGTTTTTT.

This clonotype was observed at least ten times. The chain employs TRBV12-5 and TRBJ1-5, with no clear D. Germline CDR1 and CDR2: LGHNT and FRNRAP. The CDR3 covers 12 residues. Trimming stripped 0 bases from V and 6 bases from J, with 3 bases between. Here the CDR3 reads CASGLVSQPQHF. The CDR3 nucleotides are TGTGCTAGTGGTTTGGTAAGTCAGCCCCAGCATTTT.

This clonotype was observed many times. This sequence joins TRBV12-3 or TRBV12-4 and TRBJ2-7; maybe TRBD2 (6 bases). V was clipped by 5 bases and J by 3 bases, with 14 bases between them. The CDR3 loop spans 14 amino acids. This CDR3 is CASSTRGGDYEQYF. The CDR3, as DNA: TGTGCCAGCAGTACGCGGGGCGGGGACTACGAGCAGTACTTC.

This clonotype has a count of ten or more. The chain links TRBV20-1 to TRBJ1-1; TRBD1 is a possible D gene (5 bases). The CDR3 sequence is 13 residues long. With 5 bases removed from V and 4 bases from J, the gap between germline ends came to 14 bases. Germline CDR1 and CDR2: DFQATT and SNEGSKA (reference sequence). The DNA of the CDR3 is TGCAGTGCTTTCTCGGGGGGTTCCACTGAAGCTTTCTTT. Its translation: CSAFSGGSTEAFF.

At least ten counts were recorded for this clonotype. This chain links TRBV6-1 with TRBJ2-5, with D possibly matching TRBD2 (7 bases). Germline lookup yields CDR1 MNHNS and CDR2 SASEGT. Between the trimmed V and J ends, which lost 2 bases and 7 bases, there was a span of 14 bases. The CDR3 totals 14 residues. This CDR3 is CASSELGGATTQYF. Written as DNA, the CDR3 is TGTGCCAGCAGTGAACTAGGGGGGGCCACGACCCAGTACTTC.

The rearrangement uses TRBV27 and TRBJ2-2; D is perhaps TRBD1 (6 bases). Germline loops: CDR1 MNHEY, CDR2 SMNVEV (reference sequence). V was pared by 1 base and J by 5 bases, with 17 bases between. The CDR3 totals 17 residues. The CDR3 DNA follows: TGTGCCAGCAGTTTATACCCCCAGGGGCCGGGAACCGGGGAGCTGTTTTTT. Its translation is CASSLYPQGPGTGELFF.

This clonotype was detected ten times or more. The chain recombines TRBV6-2 or TRBV6-3 with TRBJ1-5; D remains unclear. Trimming stripped 8 bases from V and 2 bases from J, with 10 bases between. This CDR3 comprises 13 residues. CDR1 MNHEY and CDR2 SVGEGT come from the germline V gene. CDR3 amino acids: CASRGRGNQPQHF. For the CDR3, the DNA is TGTGCCAGCCGCGGCCGGGGCAATCAGCCCCAGCATTTT.

The rearrangement joins TRBV2 to TRBJ1-1; 7 bases align to TRBD1. Germline V CDR1 and CDR2: SNHLY, FYNNEI. V was pared by 6 bases and J by 11 bases, with 9 bases of the junction left unmatched. CDR3 length equals 12 residues. This chain's CDR3 is CASSMEGAVAFF. CDR3 DNA sequence: TGTGCCAGCAGCATGGAGGGGGCTGTCGCTTTCTTT.

This clonotype was counted at least ten times. The chain recombines TRBV12-3 or TRBV12-4 with TRBJ2-7; TRBD2 matches 8 bases. The CDR3 loop spans 14 amino acids. Trimming removed 7 bases from V and 2 bases from J; junction bases left unmatched: 7. The CDR3 protein is CASTPAGGPYEQYF. The CDR3 bases are TGTGCCAGCACCCCTGCGGGGGGTCCCTACGAGCAGTACTTC.

This clonotype has just a few counts. The chain recombines TRBV5-1 with TRBJ1-2; tentative D call: TRBD1 (5 bases). Trimming pared 4 bases from V and 7 bases from J, leaving 14 bases between. CDR1 and CDR2 from the germline V gene are SGHRS and YFSETQ. The CDR3 is 13 amino acids. For the CDR3, the DNA is TGCGCCAGCAGCGAGGACACTCTCCCTGGCTACACCTTC. Protein: CASSEDTLPGYTF.

This clonotype was seen ten or more times. The chain couples TRBV19 to TRBJ2-7; 11 nucleotides align to TRBD1. V lost 4 bases and J lost 4; bases outside the gene matches: 3. Germline V CDR1 and CDR2: LNHDA, SQIVND (reference sequence). The CDR3 extends over 14 amino acids. The CDR3 here is CASSTGQGVYEQYF. In nucleotides, the CDR3 is TGTGCCAGTAGTACGGGACAGGGGGTATACGAGCAGTACTTC.

This clonotype has just a few counts. The chain uses TRBV29-1 and TRBJ1-1; the D gene is possibly TRBD1 (5 bases). CDR1 and CDR2 from the germline V gene are SQVTM and ANQGSEA. This CDR3 is 13 amino acids long. Trimming took 4 bases from V and 4 from J, leaving 13 bases between them. This CDR3 reads CSVVLRASTEAFF. CDR3 DNA sequence: TGCAGCGTTGTCCTCAGGGCGAGCACTGAAGCTTTCTTT.

The table lists this clonotype with many counts. V gene TRBV6-5 combines with J gene TRBJ2-2; D is tentatively TRBD1 or TRBD2 (5 bases each). Between the trimmed V and J ends, which lost 0 bases and 7 bases, there was a span of 15 bases. CDR1 MNHEY and CDR2 SVGAGI come from the germline V gene. This CDR3 has 16 amino acids. CDR3 coding DNA: TGTGCCAGCAGTTACTCGATCGCAGGGAGCGACGGGGAGCTGTTTTTT. Protein: CASSYSIAGSDGELFF.

The CDR3 sequence: CASSGAAGDTGELFF. CDR3 DNA sequence: TGTGCCAGCAGTGGGGCAGCGGGAGACACCGGGGAGCTGTTTTTT. The rearrangement links TRBV6-1 to TRBJ2-2, with 8 bases identical to TRBD2. With 4 bases clipped from V and 3 bases from J, the junction kept 4 bases outside the gene matches. Germline CDR1 and CDR2: MNHNS and SASEGT. The CDR3 loop spans 15 amino acids.

J is TRBJ2-7 and V is TRBV25-1; TRBD2 is a possible D gene (6 bases). Germline values: CDR1 MGHDK, CDR2 SYGVNS. CDR3 length: 14 residues. V lost 4 bases and J 3 bases, leaving 13 bases between the germline ends. CDR3 residues: CASSVRREVYEQYF. The DNA of the CDR3 is TGTGCCAGCAGTGTCCGCAGGGAGGTCTACGAGCAGTACTTC.

This clonotype was recorded many times. Mismatch with germline at one junction end may stem from a read error. This chain's CDR3 is CATPRSGSDQPQHF. DNA of the CDR3: TGTGCCACTCCCAGGAGCGGTAGCGATCAGCCCCAGCATTTT. This rearrangement joins TRBV15 to TRBJ1-5; no firm D call. This CDR3 comprises 14 residues. The V gene's germline CDR1 is LNHNV and CDR2 YYDKDF (reference sequence).

There are many counts of this clonotype. The V and J genes are TRBV2 and TRBJ2-5, with unresolved D. Trimming took off 4 bases at V and 0 bases at J, with 6 bases between the two ends. The length of the CDR3 is 13 residues. CDR1 and CDR2 from the germline V gene are SNHLY and FYNNEI. The CDR3 nucleotides are TGTGCCAGCAGTGGTGCCGACCAAGAGACCCAGTACTTC. Translated, it gives CASSGADQETQYF.

The CDR3 DNA sequence: TGTGCCAGCAGCAGCCTCAAGAGGACCGGGGAGCTGTTTTTT. This encodes CASSSLKRTGELFF. The chain joins TRBV11-2 to TRBJ2-2; D is uncertain. The CDR3 has 14 residues. V lost 5 bases, J lost 5 bases, and 12 bases lay in between. Germline CDR1 is SGHAT and CDR2 is FQNNGV.

This clonotype was picked up many times. The chain combines TRBV28 with TRBJ1-5; 8 nucleotides agree with TRBD1. Germline loops: CDR1 MDHEN, CDR2 SYDVKM. V lost 6 bases to trimming and J lost 6 bases; unmatched junction nucleotides: 10. The CDR3 spans 15 residues. The CDR3 protein is CASSLGQGFFQPQHF. The DNA for the CDR3 is TGTGCCAGCAGCCTAGGACAGGGCTTTTTTCAGCCCCAGCATTTT.

This clonotype has a count of ten or more. V and J are TRBV6-4 and TRBJ1-2, with 7 bases identical to TRBD1. V was clipped by 3 bases and J by 5 bases; unmatched bases: 6. The CDR3 covers 14 residues. Germline V gives CDR1 MRHNA, CDR2 SNTAGT. This chain's CDR3 is CASSEVDRVYGYTF. The CDR3 DNA follows: TGTGCCAGCAGTGAGGTAGACAGGGTTTATGGCTACACCTTC.

The chain recombines TRBV6-2 or TRBV6-3 with TRBJ1-2; 8 bases agree with TRBD1. This CDR3 spans 17 amino acids. Trimming took 6 bases from V and 2 from J; bases not matched to a gene: 14. Germline CDR1 is MNHEY and CDR2 is SVGEGT. Here the CDR3 reads CASRSLDVRTGNYGYTF. In DNA form, the CDR3 reads TGTGCCAGCAGGTCCTTGGACGTCCGGACAGGGAACTATGGCTACACCTTC.

In this sample, this clonotype turned up many times. The rearrangement links TRBV11-2 to TRBJ2-5, with D unresolved. The CDR3 covers 13 residues. CDR1 SGHAT and CDR2 FQNNGV come from the germline V gene. Trimming removed 2 bases at V and 5 bases at J, with 9 bases between. CDR3 nucleotide sequence: TGTGCCAGCAGCTTATCGAGATGGGAGACCCAGTACTTC. Encoded protein: CASSLSRWETQYF. Full variable domain (rest looked up from reference TRBV11-2 and TRBJ2-5): EAGVAQSPRYKIIEKRQSVAFWCNPISGHATLYWYQQILGQGPKLLIQFQNNGVVDDSQLPKDRFSAERLKGVDSTLKIQPAKLEDSAVYLCASSLSRWETQYFGPGTRLLVL.

This clonotype came up many times. The J gene is TRBJ1-6, the V gene TRBV12-3 or TRBV12-4; D not certain. V was trimmed by 3 bases and J by 14 bases, leaving 17 bases between them. The CDR3 is 14 residues long. In DNA, the CDR3 is TGTGCCAGCAGTTTTAGGCTCCAGCCCAACTCCCTCCACTTT. Its translation: CASSFRLQPNSLHF.

This clonotype occurred many times. This chain joins TRBV13 and TRBJ1-6, with a tentative D call TRBD1 (6 bases). V lost 5 bases, J lost 7 bases, and 15 bases lay in between. Per the germline V gene, CDR1 is PRHDT and CDR2 is FYEKMQ (reference sequence). There are 15 residues in the CDR3. CDR3 amino acids: CASSNSRGFNSPLHF. CDR3 sequence (DNA): TGTGCCAGCAGCAACTCCAGGGGTTTCAATTCACCCCTCCACTTT.

This clonotype appeared a few times. The chain carries TRBV4-2 and TRBJ2-7, with D unresolved. The germline V gene encodes CDR1 LGHNA and CDR2 YNFKEQ. CDR3 length equals 14 residues. With 1 base removed from V and 4 bases from J, the gap between germline ends came to 11 bases. Here the CDR3 DNA reads TGTGCCAGCAGCCAAGGGACCTCCGAGTACGAGCAGTACTTC. Translating it yields CASSQGTSEYEQYF.

The chain uses TRBV18 and TRBJ1-2, with D perhaps TRBD1 (5 bases). The germline gives CDR1 KGHSH, CDR2 LQKENI. The CDR3 extends over 14 amino acids. Trimming took off 3 bases at V and 5 bases at J, with 13 bases between the two ends. The CDR3 protein is CASSPRQIEYGYTF. The CDR3 bases are TGTGCCAGCTCACCGCGACAGATAGAGTATGGCTACACCTTC.

The rearrangement joins TRBV12-3 or TRBV12-4 to TRBJ2-2; tentative D call: TRBD1 (6 bases). The ends were cut back, 6 bases at V and 0 bases at J, with 11 bases in the middle. The length of the CDR3 is 15 residues. CDR3 residues: CASRVRDTNTGELFF. In DNA, the CDR3 is TGTGCCAGCAGAGTCCGGGACACGAACACCGGGGAGCTGTTTTTT.

This clonotype was picked up many times. The V and J genes are TRBV11-2 and TRBJ1-1; TRBD1 aligns across 7 bases. The CDR3 is 13 residues long. CDR1 and CDR2 (germline): SGHAT, FQNNGV. The junction had 6 bases not matched to a gene; V was cut back by 4 bases and J by 7 bases. CDR3 nucleotide sequence: TGTGCCAGCAGCTCCGGGGGACAGCTTGAAGCTTTCTTT. Amino acids: CASSSGGQLEAFF.

As to this clonotype: This clone may be a read error of a much larger clone one base away. V usage is TRBV7-6 and J usage is TRBJ1-3; D may be TRBD1 (6 bases). Germline values: CDR1 SGHVS, CDR2 FNYEAQ. CDR3 size: 18 residues. V dropped 1 base and J dropped 0 bases, with 16 bases sitting between them. Here the CDR3 DNA reads TGTGCCAGCAGCTTAGTAACACCAGGGGACGTCTCTGGAAACACCATATATTTT. Encoded protein: CASSLVTPGDVSGNTIYF.